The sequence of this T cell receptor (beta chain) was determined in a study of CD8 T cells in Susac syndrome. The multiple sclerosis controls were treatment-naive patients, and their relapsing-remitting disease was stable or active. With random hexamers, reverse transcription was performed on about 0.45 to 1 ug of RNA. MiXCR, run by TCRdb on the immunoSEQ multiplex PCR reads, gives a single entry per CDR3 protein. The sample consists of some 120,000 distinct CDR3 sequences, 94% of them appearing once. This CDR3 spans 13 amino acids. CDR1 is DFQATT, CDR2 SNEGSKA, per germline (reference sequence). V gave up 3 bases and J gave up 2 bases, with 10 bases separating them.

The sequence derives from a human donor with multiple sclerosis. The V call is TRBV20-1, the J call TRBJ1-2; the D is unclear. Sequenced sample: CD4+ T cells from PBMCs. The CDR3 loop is CSASADRNYGYTF. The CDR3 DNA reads TGCAGTGCTAGCGCGGACCGCAACTATGGCTACACCTTC.